These 20 T cell receptor beta chains were sequenced from one sample in a study of T cell clonality in common variable immunodeficiency. Study-wide findings and caveats: Fewer deletions and N-nucleotide insertions were reportedly seen in common variable immunodeficiency TCR beta sequences.

The repertoire was sequenced with immunoSEQ multiplex PCR; TCRdb's copy has only in-frame clones and lacks some. The repertoire consists of more than 30,000 clones, none detected only once. These receptors lack a known antigen. Sequencing input: peripheral blood mononuclear cells. The origin of the receptors is a human donor with common variable immunodeficiency.

This clone has a handful of counts. The sequence runs out 3 residues before the end of the CDR3; the remainder is reconstructed from the germline J gene. The rearrangement links TRBV19 to TRBJ1-5; D is possibly TRBD1 (6 bases). The V gene lost 1 base and the J gene lost 6 bases, with 10 bases spanning the gap. The CDR3 runs 14 residues. Per germline, CDR1 LNHDA and CDR2 SQIVND (reference sequence). The sequenced part of the CDR3 DNA is TGTGCCAGTAGTATAGGGGGGCGCGGTCAGCCC. This sequence encodes CASSIGGRGQP. The whole CDR3 reads CASSIGGRGQPQHF.

This clone was detected ten times or more. The sequenced fragment ends 3 residues before the CDR3 boundary, so the rest is inferred from the germline J gene. The gene calls are TRBV18 and TRBJ2-7; the match to TRBD2 covers 9 bases. The CDR3 length is 19 residues. Germline V lookup: CDR1 KGHSH, CDR2 LQKENI. J gave up 2 bases and V 2 bases, and 16 bases lay outside the gene matches. The DNA read from the CDR3 is TGTGCCAGCTCACCAGGGGTTGGTAGCGGGGGACTTAACCCCTACGAG. Its translation: CASSPGVGSGGLNPYE. The whole CDR3 sequence reads CASSPGVGSGGLNPYEQYF.

This clone was counted at least ten times. The read ends 3 residues before the CDR3 terminus; that terminus is restored from the germline J gene. The rearrangement uses TRBV11-3 and TRBJ1-1, with TRBD1 matching over 9 bases. This CDR3 is built from 14 residues. Germline CDR1 SGHNT, CDR2 YENEEA. The V and J ends lost 2 bases and 4 bases, in that order; junction bases with no gene match: 2. The CDR3 sequence is CASSLLTGGTEAFF. The covered CDR3 bases are TGTGCCAGCAGCTTACTGACAGGGGGCACTGAA.

Of note for this clone: The CDR3 is cut off 3 residues early in the read; its end comes from the germline J gene. This chain joins TRBV7-2 and TRBJ1-2; TRBD1 might be the D (6 bases). Trimming stripped 4 bases from V and 0 bases from J, with 9 bases between. Germline CDR1 is SGHTA and CDR2 is FQGNSA. This CDR3 comprises 14 residues. This chain's CDR3 is CASSSDRANYGYTF. Partial CDR3 DNA: TGTGCCAGCAGCTCGGACAGAGCTAACTATGGC. The full variable domain, with the rest looked up from reference TRBV7-2 and TRBJ1-2, is GAGVSQSPSNKVTEKGKDVELRCDPISGHTALYWYRQSLGQGLEFLIYFQGNSAPDKSGLPSDRFSAERTGGSVSTLTIQRTQQEDSAVYLCASSSDRANYGYTFGSGTRLTVV.

As concerns this clone: The CDR3 goes on 3 residues after the read ends, and that part is filled in from the germline J gene. The J gene is TRBJ1-2, the V gene TRBV20-1; weak D call: TRBD1 (5 bases). V was pared by 2 bases and J by 3 bases, with 19 bases between. The CDR3 runs 16 residues. The germline CDR1 and CDR2 sequences are DFQATT and SNEGSKA (reference sequence). The CDR3 spells CSARPTRSRGDYGYTF. Partial CDR3 DNA: TGCAGTGCTAGACCAACTCGGTCGAGGGGCGACTATGGC.

This clone was seen a handful of times. The read finishes 3 residues shy of the CDR3 end, and the germline J gene is used to complete it. This chain joins TRBV16 and TRBJ1-1; D not certain. The CDR3 sequence is 14 residues long. Germline V gene data show CDR1 as KGHSY and CDR2 as FQNENV. The ends were cut back, 4 bases at V and 5 bases at J, with 14 bases in the middle. CDR3 DNA, as far as it was read: TGTGCCAGCAGCCCAGAAGGTAGGGCGACTGAA. Amino acid sequence: CASSPEGRATE. The whole CDR3 protein reads CASSPEGRATEAFF. Combining the CDR3 with reference TRBV16 and TRBJ1-1 gives the whole variable domain GEEVAQTPKHLVRGEGQKAKLYCAPIKGHSYVFWYQQVLKNEFKFLISFQNENVFDETGMPKERFSAKCLPNSPCSLEIQATKLEDSAVYFCASSPEGRATEAFFGQGTRLTVV.

This clone was detected many times. Read coverage stops 3 residues before the CDR3 terminus; the germline J gene supplies the remainder. This chain uses TRBV18 with TRBJ1-2; TRBD1 matches 8 bases. V lost 2 bases, J lost 6 bases, and 8 bases stayed unmatched. The CDR3 totals 15 residues. Germline V gives CDR1 KGHSH, CDR2 LQKENI. Incomplete CDR3 DNA: TGTGCCAGCTCACCAGGGCCAGGGGGCGCGGATGGC. Protein sequence: CASSPGPGGADG. The full CDR3 protein is CASSPGPGGADGYTF.

Relative to its sample, this clone is large. Sequencing ends 3 residues short of the CDR3 end; the germline J gene provides the rest. The J gene is TRBJ2-5, the V gene TRBV19; a possible D gene is TRBD1 (5 bases). The germline V and J ends were trimmed by 10 bases and 2 bases, with 14 bases remaining between them. Germline loops: CDR1 LNHDA, CDR2 SQIVND (reference sequence). CDR3 length: 13 amino acids. Partial CDR3 DNA: TGTGCCACCTCGACAGACAGTCAAGAGACC. It yields the protein CATSTDSQET. The whole CDR3 is CATSTDSQETQYF.

This clone was counted a few times. The read ends 3 residues before the CDR3 terminus; that terminus is restored from the germline J gene. V is TRBV7-9 and J is TRBJ1-6, with 7 nucleotides matching TRBD1. CDR3 size: 14 residues. After removal of 3 bases from V and 8 bases from J, the junction contained 4 bases not matched to a gene. From germline, CDR1 is SEHNR and CDR2 FQNEAQ (reference sequence). CDR3 residues: CASSLRQGDSPLHF. The sequenced CDR3 bases are TGTGCCAGCAGCTTGAGACAGGGCGATTCACCC.

This clone was counted between two and nine times. The CDR3 end is not reached by the read, which stops 3 residues before it; the germline J gene fills it in. This rearrangement joins TRBV11-3 to TRBJ2-7; a possible D gene is TRBD2 (5 bases). V lost 7 bases and J 4 bases, leaving 17 bases between the germline ends. Germline V CDR1 and CDR2: SGHNT, YENEEA. This CDR3 has 14 residues. The CDR3 here is CASTRSLEGYEQYF. The sequenced part of the CDR3 DNA is TGTGCCAGCACCCGGTCCCTTGAGGGTTACGAG.

This clone was detected ten times or more. With the read ending 3 residues before the CDR3 end, the germline J gene is used to fill in that end. The chain uses TRBV19 and TRBJ2-7, with TRBD2 as a possible D gene (5 bases). Trimming took off 10 bases at V and 6 bases at J, with 19 bases between the two ends. This CDR3 is built from 13 residues. The germline CDR1 and CDR2 sequences are LNHDA and SQIVND (reference sequence). The CDR3 reads CATSTSSAVEQYF. The covered CDR3 bases are TGTGCCACCAGCACTAGTTCCGCCGTCGAG.

In this sample, this clone turned up a few times. The observed sequence ends 3 residues before the CDR3 terminus, with the missing tail filled in from the germline J gene. The rearrangement joins TRBV7-9 to TRBJ1-2; D call uncertain. V lost 1 base, J lost 7 bases, and 13 bases lay in between. From germline, CDR1 is SEHNR and CDR2 FQNEAQ (reference sequence). The CDR3 sequence is 14 residues long. The CDR3 loop is CASSLEGRMGGYTF. Partial CDR3 DNA: TGTGCCAGCAGCTTAGAGGGCAGGATGGGTGGC.

Only a few counts were recorded for this clone. The CDR3 end falls 3 residues outside the read, so it is completed with the germline J gene. This chain uses TRBV20-1 with TRBJ1-6; D possibly corresponds to TRBD1 (5 bases). V shed 6 bases and J shed 9 bases, with 18 bases lying between them. The CDR3 is 14 residues long. CDR1 and CDR2 from the germline V gene are DFQATT and SNEGSKA (reference sequence). The CDR3 DNA, read in part, is TGCAGTGCCTTATTTGGGCAGGGATTTTCACCC. Translating it yields CSALFGQGFSP. The full-length CDR3 reads as CSALFGQGFSPLHF.

Incomplete CDR3 DNA: TGTGCCAGCACCCCAGAGGGCAGCTCCTACAATGAG. Amino acids: CASTPEGSSYNE. The full CDR3 protein reads CASTPEGSSYNEQFF. The V and J genes are TRBV2 and TRBJ2-1, with D possibly TRBD2 on 5 matching bases. Coverage ceases 3 residues before the CDR3 finishes, and the germline J gene fills in the end. V lost 7 bases to trimming and J lost 0 bases, with 13 bases between them. The CDR3 length is 15 residues. CDR1 and CDR2 (germline): SNHLY, FYNNEI.

In its sample, this clone was seen many times. This CDR3 is CASTWTGGAYEQYF. The part of the CDR3 DNA that was read is TGTGCCAGTACCTGGACAGGGGGCGCATACGAG. J is TRBJ2-7 and V is TRBV19, with TRBD1 matching over 11 bases. The sequence runs out 3 residues before the end of the CDR3; the remainder is reconstructed from the germline J gene. The ends lost 7 bases at V and 4 bases at J; junction bases unmatched: 6. The CDR3 has 14 amino acids. Germline V gene data show CDR1 as LNHDA and CDR2 as SQIVND (reference sequence).

This clone was found a few times. The junction differs from germline at one of its ends, possibly a read error. From the germline J gene comes the end of the CDR3, since the read stops 3 residues before it. The V call is TRBV6-2 or TRBV6-3, the J call TRBJ1-4; weak D call: TRBD1 (6 bases). CDR3 length: 17 residues. Germline CDR1 reads MNHEY; CDR2 reads SVGEGT. CDR3 loop: CASSYYAPGTRNEKLFF. Partial CDR3 DNA: TGTGCCAGCAGCTACTATGCGCCCGGGACACGGAATGAAAAA.

In regard to this clone: Read sequence stops 3 residues before the CDR3 end, and the germline J gene provides the missing end. The V call is TRBV6-2 or TRBV6-3, the J call TRBJ2-7, with 11 bases identical to TRBD2. This CDR3 is 15 amino acids long. Trimming at V came to 4 bases and at J to 5 bases, leaving 7 bases not matched to a gene. Germline V lookup: CDR1 MNHEY, CDR2 SVGEGT. The part of the CDR3 DNA that was read is TGTGCCAGCAGTTTGTGGAGTAGCGGGGGGGACGAG. Translation: CASSLWSSGGDE. The full CDR3 protein is CASSLWSSGGDEQYF.

This clone was detected many times. The read is 3 residues too short to cover the CDR3 end, so that end is filled in from the germline J gene. The chain recombines TRBV7-3 with TRBJ2-1, with 10 bases aligning to TRBD2. The CDR3 extends over 15 amino acids. V lost 4 bases and J lost 4; bases outside the gene matches: 4. Germline CDR1 SGHTA, CDR2 FQGTGA. CDR3 in amino acids: CASSSGLAEYNEQFF. CDR3 DNA, as far as it was read: TGTGCCAGCAGCTCAGGACTAGCGGAGTACAATGAG.

Note on this clone: The CDR3 goes on 3 residues after the read ends, and that part is filled in from the germline J gene. The V and J genes are TRBV19 and TRBJ2-3, with TRBD1 identical over 7 bases. Germline CDR1 reads LNHDA; CDR2 reads SQIVND (reference sequence). The CDR3 totals 11 residues. CDR3 amino acids: CASSRTGAQYF. Partial CDR3 DNA: TGTGCCAGTAGTAGGACAGGCGCG. Looking up the rest from reference TRBV19 and TRBJ2-3 gives the full variable domain: DGGITQSPKYLFRKEGQNVTLSCEQNLNHDAMYWYRQDPGQGLRLIYYSQIVNDFQKGDIAEGYSVSREKKESFPLTVTSAQKNPTAFYLCASSRTGAQYFGPGTRLTVL.

This clone has only a few counts. The sequenced fragment ends 3 residues before the CDR3 boundary, so the rest is inferred from the germline J gene. This sequence joins TRBV19 and TRBJ1-4, with 8 bases that match TRBD1. The V gene end was trimmed by 6 bases and the J gene end by 6 bases; junction bases not matched to a gene: 6. The CDR3 has 14 amino acids. Looked up from germline, CDR1 is LNHDA and CDR2 is SQIVND (reference sequence). The DNA read from the CDR3 is TGTGCCAGTAGACTACAGGGGGGAGATGAAAAA. Translated: CASRLQGGDEK. The CDR3, in full, reads CASRLQGGDEKLFF.